The 14 T cell receptor beta chains in this list originate from one sample, sequenced in a study of healthy donors' naive CD4 and CD8 T cells. A linear amplification protocol produced the TCR libraries from 500 ng of total RNA. Each CDR3 protein is one row after TCRdb ran MiXCR on the reads. Among 180,000 or so distinct CDR3 sequences, under 85% were seen once, and the ten largest hold 2% to 2.5%. The sequenced sample consisted of naive CD4+ and CD8+ T cells sorted from blood, pooled from several donors. The receptors come from a pool of human donors in good health; the sample pools cells from several healthy donors.

This chain joins TRBV19 and TRBJ2-6; 7 bases fit TRBD1. Germline CDR1 reads LNHDA; CDR2 reads SQIVND (reference sequence). Trimming took 5 bases from V and 0 from J; bases not matched to a gene: 4. This CDR3 is built from 16 residues. The CDR3: CASSSGDSSGANVLTF. Written as DNA, the CDR3 is TGTGCCAGTAGTTCCGGGGACAGCTCTGGGGCCAACGTCCTGACTTTC.

This clonotype came up once. The CDR3 reads CASSLILETQYF. Written as DNA, the CDR3 is TGTGCCAGCAGCTTAATTCTCGAGACCCAGTACTTC. The rearrangement joins TRBV11-2 to TRBJ2-5; the D is unclear. CDR1 SGHAT and CDR2 FQNNGV come from the germline V gene. V was pared by 2 bases and J by 5 bases, with 6 bases between. The CDR3 contains 12 residues.

This sequence joins TRBV11-1 and TRBJ2-7; D is uncertain. V was clipped by 2 bases and J by 2 bases, with 13 bases between them. The CDR3 has 15 residues. CDR1 and CDR2 (germline): SGHAT, FQDESV (reference sequence). CDR3 loop: CASSLFPDPTYEQYF. CDR3 nucleotides: TGTGCCAGCAGCTTATTCCCAGACCCAACCTACGAGCAGTACTTC.

The chain employs TRBV30 and TRBJ2-1; D gene uncertain. The CDR3 length is 15 residues. Trimming cost V 2 bases and J 6 bases, with 17 bases left between them. CDR1 is GTSNPN, CDR2 SVGIG, per germline (reference sequence). CDR3 residues: CAWSWEVGMVNEQFF. The CDR3 bases are TGTGCCTGGAGTTGGGAAGTAGGGATGGTCAATGAGCAGTTCTTC.

The chain carries TRBV19 and TRBJ2-7, with a weak D call TRBD1 (6 bases). Germline V gives CDR1 LNHDA, CDR2 SQIVND (reference sequence). Deletions cut 5 bases from V and 3 bases from J, with 11 bases between. CDR3 length equals 13 residues. CDR3 protein: CASSEVDSYEQYF. CDR3 bases: TGTGCCAGTAGTGAGGTGGACAGCTACGAGCAGTACTTC.

The chain is built from TRBV5-4 and TRBJ1-1, with D maybe TRBD1 (5 bases). The germline gives CDR1 SGHNT, CDR2 YYREEE (reference sequence). V lost 4 bases and J lost 4, with 17 bases in between. This CDR3 is built from 15 residues. The CDR3 sequence: CASSTPPPGTTEAFF. Here the CDR3 DNA reads TGTGCCAGCAGCACCCCACCCCCAGGGACCACTGAAGCTTTCTTT.

The chain joins TRBV19 to TRBJ2-4, with D unclear. V was shortened by 3 bases and J by 0 bases, with 18 bases between the two germline ends. CDR1 LNHDA and CDR2 SQIVND come from the germline V gene (reference sequence). This CDR3 comprises 18 residues. The DNA for the CDR3 is TGTGCCAGTAGTATGGCGAAGGGTTCGGCCCAAGCCAAAAACATTCAGTACTTC. Translated: CASSMAKGSAQAKNIQYF.

The CDR3 region is CASSPAAGPRGYTF. DNA of the CDR3: TGTGCCAGCTCACCAGCCGCGGGCCCGAGGGGCTACACCTTC. The rearrangement joins TRBV18 to TRBJ1-2; the D is unclear. The CDR3 is 14 amino acids. Trimming stripped 2 bases from V and 8 bases from J, with 15 bases between. Germline assignment: CDR1 KGHSH and CDR2 LQKENI.

The V call is TRBV12-3 or TRBV12-4, the J call TRBJ2-7, with a weak D call TRBD1 (5 bases). The CDR3 runs to 13 residues. The germline V and J ends were trimmed by 3 bases and 3 bases, with 9 bases remaining between them. The CDR3 is CASSFSGFYEQYF. The CDR3 coding sequence is TGTGCCAGCAGTTTCTCAGGGTTCTACGAGCAGTACTTC.

The V gene is TRBV5-4, the J gene TRBJ2-5, with D perhaps TRBD1 (5 bases). The V end was cut by 1 base, the J end by 0 bases, with 10 bases between. Germline V gene sequence: CDR1 SGHNT, CDR2 YYREEE (reference sequence). This CDR3 contains 15 residues. The CDR3 DNA reads as TGTGCCAGCAGCTTGAGGCAGGGCTACCAAGAGACCCAGTACTTC. Translation gives CASSLRQGYQETQYF.

With respect to this clonotype: A junction boundary mismatches the germline segment, possibly from a read error. The rearrangement joins TRBV7-9 to TRBJ1-1; TRBD1 might be the D (6 bases). Germline assignment: CDR1 SEHNR and CDR2 FQNEAQ (reference sequence). The CDR3 runs 15 residues. The DNA of the CDR3 is TGTGCCAGCACCCCTTCTAGGACAGCGAACACTGAAGCTTTCTTC. Amino acids: CASTPSRTANTEAFF.

This clonotype was counted between two and nine times. V usage is TRBV29-1 and J usage is TRBJ1-1; D is unclear. Germline CDR1 SQVTM, CDR2 ANQGSEA. The V end was cut by 6 bases, the J end by 0 bases, with 8 bases between. The CDR3 sequence is 12 residues long. CDR3 sequence: CSVRRMNTEAFF. The CDR3 nucleotides are TGCAGCGTGAGGCGCATGAACACTGAAGCTTTCTTT.

V and J are TRBV18 and TRBJ2-3, with TRBD1 matching 7 bases. Germline V gene lookup returns CDR1 KGHSH and CDR2 LQKENI. This CDR3 comprises 14 residues. The J segment lost 3 bases and the V segment lost 6 bases, leaving 6 bases of the junction unmatched. The CDR3 sequence is CASSTVQGTDTQYF. The CDR3 DNA is TGTGCCAGCTCCACCGTACAGGGGACAGATACGCAGTATTTT.

This chain uses TRBV6-6 with TRBJ2-1, with 8 bases fitting TRBD2. V was clipped by 0 bases and J by 4 bases; unmatched bases: 14. The CDR3 is 19 residues long. The germline CDR1 and CDR2 sequences are MNHNY and SVGAGI (reference sequence). The DNA for the CDR3 is TGTGCCAGCAGTTACTCGATAACCGGTAGCGGGGCCTTATACAATGAGCAGTTCTTC. Its translation is CASSYSITGSGALYNEQFF.